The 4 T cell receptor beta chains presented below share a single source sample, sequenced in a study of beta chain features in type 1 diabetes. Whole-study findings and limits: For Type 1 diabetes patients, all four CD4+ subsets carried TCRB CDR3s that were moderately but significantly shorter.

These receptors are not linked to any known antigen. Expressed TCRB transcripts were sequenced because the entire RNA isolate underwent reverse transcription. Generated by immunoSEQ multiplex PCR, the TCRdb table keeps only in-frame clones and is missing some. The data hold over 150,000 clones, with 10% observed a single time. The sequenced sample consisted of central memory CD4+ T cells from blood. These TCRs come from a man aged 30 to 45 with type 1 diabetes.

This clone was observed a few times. This CDR3 is CASSHRLGGSTDTQYF. The CDR3 region has the DNA TGCGCCAGCAGCCATAGACTAGGAGGGAGCACAGATACGCAGTATTTT. The rearrangement joins TRBV4-3 to TRBJ2-3, with a weak D call TRBD2 (6 bases). The CDR3 is 16 amino acids. Per the germline V gene, CDR1 is LGHNA and CDR2 is YSLEER. V lost 3 bases to trimming and J lost 0 bases, with 13 bases between them.

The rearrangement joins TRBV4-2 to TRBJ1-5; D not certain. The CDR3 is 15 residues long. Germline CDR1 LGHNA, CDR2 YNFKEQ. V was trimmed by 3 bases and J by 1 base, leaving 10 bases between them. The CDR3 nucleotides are TGTGCCAGCAGCCAGAACGCAGGAAGCAATCAGCCCCAGCATTTT. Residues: CASSQNAGSNQPQHF.

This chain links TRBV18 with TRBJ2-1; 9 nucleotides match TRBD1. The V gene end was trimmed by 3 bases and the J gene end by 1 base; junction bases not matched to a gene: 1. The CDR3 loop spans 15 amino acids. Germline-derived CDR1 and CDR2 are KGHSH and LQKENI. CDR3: CASSPDRGSYNEQFF. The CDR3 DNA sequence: TGTGCCAGCTCACCGGACAGGGGATCCTACAATGAGCAGTTCTTC.

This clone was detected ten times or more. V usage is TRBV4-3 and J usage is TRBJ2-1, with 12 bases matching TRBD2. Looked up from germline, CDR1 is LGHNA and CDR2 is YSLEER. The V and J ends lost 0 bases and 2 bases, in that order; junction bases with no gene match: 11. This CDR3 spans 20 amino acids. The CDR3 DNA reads TGCGCCAGCAGCCAAGAAAGGTCGTTCCGGACTAGCGGGACCTACAATGAGCAGTTCTTC. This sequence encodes CASSQERSFRTSGTYNEQFF.